A selection of T cell receptor beta chains follows, all from one sample in a study of identical twins. TCRdb itself ran the 5' RACE reads through MiXCR, one entry per CDR3 protein. The table shows 200,000 to 250,000 distinct CDR3 sequences, with about 7.3% occurring only once. Another study also made use of these data, one on yellow fever vaccine responses in identical twins.

The sample comprised memory (CD45RO+) T cells sorted from blood. These receptors all stem from a woman aged 18-29 years in good health. Each CDR3 is given with its conserved first and last residue. Fields, in order: V gene, clone size, J gene, D gene, CDR3 DNA, CDR3 protein. A D gene is named only where the DNA matches it firmly. The size of a clone is reported for some rows only, either as once, few or many, or as a class for expanded clones.

>TRBV3-1|many|TRBJ2-2|TRBD2
TGTGCCAGCAGCCCCCCCAGCGGGAGCACCGGGGAGCTGTTTTTT
CASSPPSGSTGELFF
>TRBV5-1|many|TRBJ2-1|NA
TGCGCCAGCAGCTATGAGGGTGTGTCATTCGATGAGCAGTTCTTC
CASSYEGVSFDEQFF
>TRBV10-1|NA|TRBJ2-1|NA
TGCGCCAGCAGCCTCCGTGGAATAGCTGGGAATGAGCAGTTCTTC
CASSLRGIAGNEQFF
>TRBV5-4|few|TRBJ2-1|NA
TGTGCCAGCAGCGCGTCGGGGGTCTACAATGAGCAGTTCTTC
CASSASGVYNEQFF
>TRBV5-4|few|TRBJ2-3|TRBD2
TGTGCCAGCAGCTTGCTAGCGGGGGAATATACGCAGTATTTT
CASSLLAGEYTQYF
>TRBV5-1|many|TRBJ2-7|NA
TGCGCCAGCAGCAACTCCGGGACGTCCTACGAGCAGTACTTC
CASSNSGTSYEQYF
>TRBV2|NA|TRBJ1-5|NA
TGTGCCAGCAGTGAAGACAGGGCTGATCAGCCCCAGCATTTT
CASSEDRADQPQHF
>TRBV11-3|many|TRBJ2-3|TRBD1
TGTGCCAGCAGCGTGGGGCAGGGGGCCAGCACAGATACGCAGTATTTT
CASSVGQGASTDTQYF
>TRBV20-1|NA|TRBJ2-4|NA
TGCAGTGCTCCCGATTGGAGCGGGAAAAACATTCAGTACTTC
CSAPDWSGKNIQYF
>TRBV5-1|many|TRBJ2-1|TRBD2
TGCGCCAGCAGCTTGTCCCCTAAGGGAGGGATCTACAATGAGCAGTTCTTC
CASSLSPKGGIYNEQFF
>TRBV2|NA|TRBJ1-2|TRBD1
TGTGCCAGCAGGCAACAGGGGGGTGGCTACACCTTC
CASRQQGGGYTF
>TRBV5-5|NA|TRBJ1-2|TRBD1
TGTGCCAGCCCTAAGGGGGGTGTCGACAGGGCGACTAACTATGGCTACACCTTC
CASPKGGVDRATNYGYTF
>TRBV7-2|few|TRBJ1-6|NA
TGTGCCAGCAGCTTACGGGGGGATTCCTATAATTCACCCCTCCACTTT
CASSLRGDSYNSPLHF
>TRBV18|few|TRBJ2-5|NA
TGTGCCAGCTCACCACCGATAGGCGCTCGGTTAGGGACCCAGTACTTC
CASSPPIGARLGTQYF
>TRBV15|NA|TRBJ1-6|NA
TGTGCCACCAGCACCGCGACGGGGAATTCACCCCTCCACTTT
CATSTATGNSPLHF
>TRBV7-2|many|TRBJ1-5|NA
TGTGCCAGCAGCTTAGGACAGGCTCGGCCCCAGCATTTT
CASSLGQARPQHF
>TRBV5-1|few|TRBJ1-2|TRBD1
TGCGCCAGCAGCAGACTTGGGACAGGGGGAACTAAGAACTATGGCTACACCTTC
CASSRLGTGGTKNYGYTF
>TRBV2|once|TRBJ2-7|TRBD1
TGTGCCAGCAATCCTGGGACAGGGGTGACCTACGAGCAGTACTTC
CASNPGTGVTYEQYF
>TRBV12-3/TRBV12-4|many|TRBJ2-3|TRBD2
TGTGCCAGCAGATTTGGACTAGCGAGTCTCGATACGCAGTATTTT
CASRFGLASLDTQYF
>TRBV20-1|many|TRBJ1-1|NA
TGCAGTGCTAGTTTTACAGTAAACACTGAAGCTTTCTTT
CSASFTVNTEAFF
>TRBV25-1|many|TRBJ2-5|NA
TGTGCCAGCAGTGAGTGGATGGAAGAGACCCAGTACTTC
CASSEWMEETQYF
>TRBV28|NA|TRBJ1-4|TRBD1
TGTGCCAGCAGCGACAGGGGTTCGGGTGAAAAACTGTTTTTT
CASSDRGSGEKLFF
>TRBV28|NA|TRBJ2-1|NA
TGTGCCAGCAGTTTCGGGGGGCTATCGGGCAATGAGCAGTTCTTC
CASSFGGLSGNEQFF
>TRBV11-2|few|TRBJ1-1|NA
TGTGCCAGCAGCTCCGTAAGAGCTTTCTTT
CASSSVRAFF
>TRBV28|NA|TRBJ2-3|NA
TGTGCCAGCGGTTCACATACAGGGAAAGGCACAGATACGCAGTATTTT
CASGSHTGKGTDTQYF
>TRBV11-2|few|TRBJ2-5|TRBD2
TGTGCCAGCAGCTTAACGGCGGGAGTGGGGGAGACCCAGTACTTC
CASSLTAGVGETQYF
>TRBV12-3/TRBV12-4|few|TRBJ2-5|TRBD2
TGTGCCAGCACCAACCGGGAGGCGGTAGAGACCCAGTACTTC
CASTNREAVETQYF
>TRBV12-3/TRBV12-4|medium-sized|TRBJ2-1|NA
TGTGCCAGCAGTTTGTGGACCTACAATGAGCAGTTCTTC
CASSLWTYNEQFF